The 16 T cell receptor beta chains in this list originate from one sample, sequenced in a study of blood T cells in healthy people across ages. The second PCR ran about 6 to 12 cycles with a sample-barcoded 5' primer and J-beta primers. TCRdb reprocessed the 5' RACE reads via MiXCR and lists one record per CDR3 protein. Found here are about 750,000 distinct CDR3 sequences, around half of them singletons; the top ten hold approximately 40%. The material sequenced was blood. Every receptor here comes from an elderly man in good health.

On this clonotype itself: The conserved phenylalanine or tryptophan normally closing the CDR3 is absent here, so this likely arose from a read error. As DNA, the CDR3 is TGCGCCAGCAGCGTAGGGACTAGCGGAGCCGGAGAGACCCAGTACATC. Its protein product is CASSVGTSGAGETQYI. J is TRBJ2-5 and V is TRBV5-1, with 11 bases that match TRBD2. This CDR3 is built from 16 residues. Germline CDR1 reads SGHRS; CDR2 reads YFSETQ. The V and J ends lost 4 bases and 4 bases, in that order; junction bases with no gene match: 9.

This clonotype was detected a few times. The chain has TRBV10-3 and TRBJ2-5, with a weak D call TRBD1 (5 bases). The V end lost 6 bases, the J end lost 5 bases, and 16 bases lay between the germline ends. Germline loops: CDR1 ENHRY, CDR2 SYGVKD. CDR3 length equals 14 residues. The CDR3 region is CAIRQDLKVETQYF. CDR3 DNA sequence: TGTGCCATCAGACAGGATCTCAAGGTGGAGACCCAGTACTTC.

CDR3 loop: CASSGRLSSETGELFF. CDR3 sequence (DNA): TGTGCCAGCAGCGGAAGACTGTCGTCGGAAACCGGGGAGCTGTTTTTT. The rearrangement links TRBV9 to TRBJ2-2; no clear D. The CDR3 has 16 amino acids. Germline values: CDR1 SGDLS, CDR2 YYNGEE. V lost 3 bases to trimming and J lost 5 bases, with 17 bases between them.

This sequence joins TRBV13 and TRBJ2-5; D remains unclear. The J call is uncertain, as TRBJ2-1 better fits the DNA end. This CDR3 has 11 residues. The V gene's germline CDR1 is PRHDT and CDR2 FYEKMQ (reference sequence). The CDR3 region has the DNA TGTGCCAGCAGCTCAAAAGAGACCCAGTTCTTC. It is translated as CASSSKETQFF.

This clonotype was observed a few times. The chain couples TRBV7-6 to TRBJ2-5; the D is unclear. The ends were cut back, 1 base at V and 4 bases at J, with 13 bases in the middle. The CDR3 runs to 15 residues. The germline V gene encodes CDR1 SGHVS and CDR2 FNYEAQ. CDR3 sequence: CASSLVPAGGETQYF. The CDR3 DNA reads as TGTGCCAGCAGCTTAGTCCCCGCCGGTGGAGAGACCCAGTACTTC.

This clonotype is a singleton in its sample. The rearrangement joins TRBV12-3 or TRBV12-4 to TRBJ1-6, with D possibly being TRBD1 (5 bases). This CDR3 is 13 amino acids long. V was trimmed by 5 bases and J by 10 bases, leaving 12 bases between them. The CDR3 nucleotides are TGTGCCAGCAGTCCCGGGACTCGGTCACCCCTCCACTTT. It encodes CASSPGTRSPLHF.

This clonotype was recorded only once. The CDR3 DNA is TGTGCCAGCAGAGGGGCCTGGGGGGTTGGCACTGAAGCTTTCTTT. As protein: CASRGAWGVGTEAFF. The rearrangement uses TRBV6-1 and TRBJ1-1; maybe TRBD1 (5 bases). Per the germline V gene, CDR1 is MNHNS and CDR2 is SASEGT. V was trimmed by 6 bases and J by 4 bases, leaving 18 bases between them. This CDR3 comprises 15 residues.

V usage is TRBV4-1 and J usage is TRBJ2-1; 7 bases align to TRBD2. The CDR3 totals 14 residues. Trimming cost V 2 bases and J 8 bases; bases outside gene matches: 6. Germline CDR1 reads MGHRA; CDR2 reads YSYEKL. Written as DNA, the CDR3 is TGCGCCAGCAGCCAATGGACTAGGTCGGATGAGCAGTTCTTC. Its protein product is CASSQWTRSDEQFF.

This clonotype was observed a handful of times. The rearrangement joins TRBV6-1 to TRBJ2-5; 7 bases are shared with TRBD1. Per germline, CDR1 MNHNS and CDR2 SASEGT. CDR3 length: 16 residues. The junction had 18 bases not matched to a gene; V was cut back by 5 bases and J by 9 bases. In DNA form, the CDR3 reads TGTGCCAGCAGTAGCGCTACAGGGGCTCAAATAGGGGCCCAGTACTTC. It is translated as CASSSATGAQIGAQYF.

This chain uses TRBV7-8 with TRBJ2-7; D might be TRBD1 (6 bases). The CDR3 loop spans 14 amino acids. Trimming shortened V by 0 bases and J by 4 bases, and 10 bases separated the two germline ends. CDR1 is SGHVS and CDR2 is FQNEAQ in the germline V gene. CDR3 DNA: TGTGCCAGCAGCTTAGCGCACAGGGATTACGAGCAGTACTTC. This translates into CASSLAHRDYEQYF.

The chain uses TRBV7-9 and TRBJ2-5; D possibly corresponds to TRBD2 (7 bases). There are 14 residues in the CDR3. Germline CDR1 SEHNR, CDR2 FQNEAQ (reference sequence). The V end lost 4 bases, the J end lost 11 bases, and 20 bases lay between the germline ends. CDR3 nucleotide sequence: TGTGCCAGCAGCTGGGGGGGCTCCTTTAAGGAGCAGTACTTC. Translation gives CASSWGGSFKEQYF.

The sample holds a few counts of this clonotype. The J gene is TRBJ2-1, the V gene TRBV18; no clear D. This CDR3 spans 14 amino acids. Germline V CDR1 and CDR2: KGHSH, LQKENI. V was trimmed by 3 bases and J by 5 bases, leaving 11 bases between them. The DNA of the CDR3 is TGTGCCAGCTCACCTGGGGTCAGTAACAATGAGCAGTTCTTC. Protein sequence: CASSPGVSNNEQFF.

V gene TRBV6-4 combines with J gene TRBJ1-2; no firm D call. Germline V gene data show CDR1 as MRHNA and CDR2 as SNTAGT. Trimming took 4 bases from V and 4 from J, leaving 10 bases between them. The CDR3 covers 13 residues. In DNA, the CDR3 is TGTGCCAGCAGTGTTAGGCCTCGCTATGGCTACACCTTC. As protein: CASSVRPRYGYTF.

In this sample, this clonotype turned up many times. This chain links TRBV7-2 with TRBJ1-5; 8 positions agree with TRBD1. After removal of 5 bases from V and 5 bases from J, the junction contained 8 bases not matched to a gene. Germline CDR1 is SGHTA and CDR2 is FQGNSA. CDR3 length equals 15 residues. The CDR3 DNA follows: TGTGCCAGCAGCCTGAGACAGGGGAGAGATCAGCCCCAGCATTTT. Residues: CASSLRQGRDQPQHF.

This clonotype turned up a few times. The chain combines TRBV2 with TRBJ2-1; D remains unclear. CDR3 length: 12 residues. Germline CDR1 and CDR2: SNHLY and FYNNEI. Between the trimmed V and J ends, which lost 7 bases and 15 bases, there was a span of 19 bases. The DNA of the CDR3 is TGTGCCAGCACCGTACCTGAACCGTCATGGTTCTTC. Its translation: CASTVPEPSWFF.

V usage is TRBV25-1 and J usage is TRBJ1-2, with a weak D call TRBD1 (5 bases). V was shortened by 6 bases and J by 0 bases, with 17 bases between the two germline ends. Germline lookup yields CDR1 MGHDK and CDR2 SYGVNS. The CDR3 covers 16 residues. DNA for the CDR3: TGTGCCAGCAGCGGTCCGGTGGGACCCACTAACTATGGCTACACCTTC. It codes for CASSGPVGPTNYGYTF.